This T cell receptor (beta chain) derives from a study of blood T cell repertoires in COVID-19. For the study at large: Acute and convalescent COVID-19 samples came from the United States, Italy and Spain.

Trimming left V 7 bases short and J 13 bases short, with 14 bases between. CDR3 size: 12 residues. Germline values: CDR1 MNHEY, CDR2 SMNVEV (reference sequence). Per the authors' pipeline: Amplification of reference gene primers provided the estimated nucleated cell counts. Here immunoSEQ multiplex PCR was the method, and the copy in TCRdb shows in-frame clones only, minus some. Clone size and the V and J calls come from that table; the DNA yielded D and trimming. The sample holds 45,000 to 60,000 clones, 84% seen once. The sequenced sample consisted of peripheral blood. This chain connects TRBV27 to TRBJ1-6; maybe TRBD1 (5 bases). The TCR originated in a woman older than 75 with acute or convalescent COVID-19. CDR3 in DNA: TGTGCCAGCATGGACCCGGGGGGTCCCCTCCACTTT. It is translated as CASMDPGGPLHF.